These 25 T cell receptor beta chains were all obtained from the same sample, sequenced in a study of cytomegalovirus exposure and HLA in healthy donors. It was with 60 Vbeta and 13 Jbeta primers that the PCR ran. Assay: immunoSEQ multiplex PCR; the TCRdb copy retains only in-frame clones and omits some. The data contain approximately 150,000 clones, approximately 85% of them singletons. Material: PBMCs. The receptors here all came from a man in his fifties or sixties in good health and CMV-seropositive.

CDR3 bases: TGTGCCAGCAGTTTAAGAAAGGACAGGGCGAGGGCCGGGGAGCTGTTTTTT. This codes for CASSLRKDRARAGELFF. The V call is TRBV28, the J call TRBJ2-2; TRBD1 agrees at 8 bases. The CDR3 length is 17 residues. Germline values: CDR1 MDHEN, CDR2 SYDVKM. V trimming: 2 bases; J trimming: 6 bases; junction bases outside the gene matches: 11.

V gene TRBV9 combines with J gene TRBJ2-1, with D possibly being TRBD1 (6 bases). CDR1 and CDR2 from the germline V gene are SGDLS and YYNGEE. This CDR3 has 14 residues. The V gene lost 5 bases and the J gene lost 6 bases, with 15 bases spanning the gap. For the CDR3, the DNA is TGTGCCAGCAGTGGCCAGGGGAATAGCAATGAGCAGTTCTTC. Its translation: CASSGQGNSNEQFF.

This sequence joins TRBV9 and TRBJ1-2; the match to TRBD1 covers 10 bases. The germline V gene has CDR1 SGDLS and CDR2 YYNGEE. The V segment lost 3 bases and the J segment 6 bases; nucleotides outside the gene matches: 2. There are 13 residues in the CDR3. This CDR3 reads CASSAGTGDGYTF. For the CDR3, the DNA is TGTGCCAGCAGCGCCGGGACAGGGGATGGCTACACCTTC.

This clone turned up a few times. The chain links TRBV5-4 to TRBJ2-1; D is undetermined. Germline-derived CDR1 and CDR2 are SGHNT and YYREEE (reference sequence). The CDR3 sequence is 12 residues long. V lost 0 bases and J 13 bases, leaving 11 bases between the germline ends. The CDR3 protein is CASSLDNRLQFF. The CDR3 region has the DNA TGTGCCAGCAGCTTGGATAACCGGTTACAGTTCTTC.

This clone was observed a handful of times. This sequence joins TRBV5-1 and TRBJ2-3; D may be TRBD2 (6 bases). V was pared by 5 bases and J by 3 bases, with 13 bases between. Germline V gene sequence: CDR1 SGHRS, CDR2 YFSETQ. The CDR3 contains 14 residues. In DNA form, the CDR3 reads TGCGCCAGCAGGCTCTTAGCGGTAACAGATACGCAGTATTTT. Its protein product is CASRLLAVTDTQYF.

Regarding this clone: A read error may produce the germline difference seen at one junction end. The chain uses TRBV7-7 and TRBJ1-1; 7 bases line up with TRBD1. The CDR3 is made up of 13 amino acids. In germline, CDR1 is SSHAT, CDR2 FNYEAQ (reference sequence). Here the CDR3 reads CASSLEQGTEAFF. The CDR3 DNA reads TGTGCTAGCAGCTTAGAACAGGGGACTGAAGCTTTCTTT. The whole variable domain, remainder taken from reference TRBV7-7 and TRBJ1-1, is GAGVSQSPRYKVTKRGQDVTLRCDPISSHATLYWYQQALGQGPEFLTYFNYEAQPDKSGLPSDRFSAERPEGSISTLTIQRTEQRDSAMYRCASSLEQGTEAFFGQGTRLTVV.

In this sample, this clone turned up once. This sequence joins TRBV29-1 and TRBJ2-2; 9 positions agree with TRBD2. Germline trimming cut 0 bases from V and 6 bases from J; bases unmatched to any gene: 11. CDR1 and CDR2 from the germline V gene are SQVTM and ANQGSEA. The CDR3 extends over 17 amino acids. DNA of the CDR3: TGCAGCGTTGAAGAGCCGTGGGGCGGGAGGGCCCCCGGGGAGCTGTTTTTT. Translating it yields CSVEEPWGGRAPGELFF.

For this clone: The junction departs from germline at one end; a sequencing error may be responsible. The genes are TRBV7-3 and TRBJ2-1; D is perhaps TRBD1 (5 bases). The CDR3 is 15 residues long. CDR1 SGHTA and CDR2 FQGTGA come from the germline V gene. CDR3 amino acids: CASTLQESSYNEQFF. CDR3 nucleotides: TGTGCCAGCACCTTACAGGAATCCTCCTACAATGAGCAGTTCTTC. Filled out from reference TRBV7-3 and TRBJ2-1, the complete variable domain reads GAGVSQTPSNKVTEKGKYVELRCDPISGHTALYWYRQSLGQGPEFLIYFQGTGAADDSGLPNDRFFAVRPEGSVSTLKIQRTERGDSAVYLCASTLQESSYNEQFFGPGTRLTVL.

The chain joins TRBV30 to TRBJ2-3; D gene unclear. CDR3 length: 13 amino acids. V was pared by 6 bases and J by 0 bases, with 10 bases between. From germline, CDR1 is GTSNPN and CDR2 SVGIG (reference sequence). CDR3 DNA: TGTGCCTGCTCGAAGAGTAGCACAGATACGCAGTATTTT. This sequence encodes CACSKSSTDTQYF. The entire variable domain, with the rest obtained from reference TRBV30 and TRBJ2-3, is as follows: SQTIHQWPATLVQPVGSPLSLECTVEGTSNPNLYWYRQAAGRGLQLLFYSVGIGQISSEVPQNLSASRPQDRQFILSSKKLLLSDSGFYLCACSKSSTDTQYFGPGTRLTVL.

The J gene is TRBJ2-3, the V gene TRBV7-3; 8 positions agree with TRBD2. Germline V gene lookup returns CDR1 SGHTA and CDR2 FQGTGA. V was clipped by 5 bases and J by 1 base; unmatched bases: 5. The CDR3 has 15 residues. CDR3 protein: CASSDAAGGTDTQYF. In nucleotides, the CDR3 is TGTGCCAGCAGCGACGCAGCGGGGGGCACAGATACGCAGTATTTT.

This chain uses TRBV7-9 with TRBJ2-1; 9 bases match TRBD2. Germline trimming cut 1 base from V and 5 bases from J; bases unmatched to any gene: 3. Germline V gives CDR1 SEHNR, CDR2 FQNEAQ (reference sequence). This CDR3 is built from 15 residues. As DNA, the CDR3 is TGTGCCAGCAGCTTAGGGACTAGCGTAAACAATGAGCAGTTCTTC. It yields the protein CASSLGTSVNNEQFF. Using reference TRBV7-9 and TRBJ2-1 for the parts outside the CDR3, the full variable domain is DTGVSQNPRHKITKRGQNVTFRCDPISEHNRLYWYRQTLGQGPEFLTYFQNEAQLEKSRLLSDRFSAERPKGSFSTLEIQRTEQGDSAMYLCASSLGTSVNNEQFFGPGTRLTVL.

In its sample, this clone was seen once. The rearrangement links TRBV28 to TRBJ2-5; 9 bases are a match to TRBD1. CDR1 MDHEN and CDR2 SYDVKM come from the germline V gene. V was pared by 3 bases and J by 5 bases, with 7 bases of the junction left unmatched. This CDR3 has 15 residues. The CDR3, as DNA: TGTGCCAGCAGTTTCCGGGACAGGGTTTGGGAGACCCAGTACTTC. Residues: CASSFRDRVWETQYF.

V gene TRBV5-3 combines with J gene TRBJ1-1; D is unclear. TRBV5-3 is filed as an ORF, its function uncertain. Trimming took 4 bases from V and 1 from J, leaving 11 bases between them. This CDR3 has 14 residues. DNA for the CDR3: TGTGCCAGAAGCCCTCGAACAAAGAACACTGAAGCTTTCTTT. Encoded protein: CARSPRTKNTEAFF.

The chain uses TRBV2 and TRBJ1-5; D possibly corresponds to TRBD1 (5 bases). This CDR3 is built from 14 residues. Per germline, CDR1 SNHLY and CDR2 FYNNEI. Trimming removed 3 bases from V and 4 bases from J, with 10 bases in between. The CDR3 region is CASSDSTENQPQHF. The CDR3 DNA follows: TGTGCCAGCAGTGACTCGACAGAAAATCAGCCCCAGCATTTT.

The V call is TRBV19, the J call TRBJ1-1, with 9 bases aligning to TRBD1. Germline CDR1 reads LNHDA; CDR2 reads SQIVND (reference sequence). V lost 5 bases to trimming and J lost 5 bases; unmatched junction nucleotides: 9. The CDR3 length is 15 residues. CDR3 nucleotides: TGTGCCAGTAGTCCATACAGGGGGCTCGAAACTGAAGCTTTCTTT. Translation gives CASSPYRGLETEAFF. Based on the CDR3 plus reference TRBV19 and TRBJ1-1, the full variable domain is DGGITQSPKYLFRKEGQNVTLSCEQNLNHDAMYWYRQDPGQGLRLIYYSQIVNDFQKGDIAEGYSVSREKKESFPLTVTSAQKNPTAFYLCASSPYRGLETEAFFGQGTRLTVV.

The CDR3 nucleotides are TGTGCCAGCAGCCCGGGGAGCGGGAGATTGAACGGGGAGCTGTTTTTT. This sequence encodes CASSPGSGRLNGELFF. V is TRBV11-1 and J is TRBJ2-2, with 8 bases lining up with TRBD2. The CDR3 runs 16 residues. Germline lookup yields CDR1 SGHAT and CDR2 FQDESV (reference sequence). With V trimmed by 5 bases and J by 7 bases, 12 bases remained unmatched.

The chain has TRBV19 and TRBJ2-1; 11 nucleotides match TRBD1. V lost 8 bases and J lost 10; bases outside the gene matches: 13. Germline V gives CDR1 LNHDA, CDR2 SQIVND (reference sequence). The CDR3 totals 15 residues. Here the CDR3 reads CASFPNGQGAGEQFF. The DNA of the CDR3 is TGTGCCAGTTTCCCGAACGGACAGGGGGCGGGGGAGCAGTTCTTC.

V gene TRBV11-2 combines with J gene TRBJ2-1; D possibly corresponds to TRBD2 (5 bases). The germline gives CDR1 SGHAT, CDR2 FQNNGV. The CDR3 sequence is 12 residues long. Trimming cost V 5 bases and J 6 bases, with 8 bases left between them. CDR3 sequence: CASSRTFNEQFF. CDR3 sequence (DNA): TGTGCCAGCAGCAGGACTTTCAATGAGCAGTTCTTC.

The genes are TRBV6-5 and TRBJ2-5, with D perhaps matching TRBD1 (6 bases). Between the trimmed V and J ends, which lost 5 bases and 2 bases, there was a span of 12 bases. This CDR3 is built from 14 residues. Germline CDR1 and CDR2: MNHEY and SVGAGI. CDR3 nucleotide sequence: TGTGCCAGCAGTCAGCAGGGGTTACAAGAGACCCAGTACTTC. Residues: CASSQQGLQETQYF.

The chain uses TRBV29-1 and TRBJ1-1, with 8 bases fitting TRBD1. CDR1 is SQVTM and CDR2 is ANQGSEA in the germline V gene. V shed 5 bases and J 1 base; nucleotides not matched to a gene: 9. There are 15 residues in the CDR3. CDR3 nucleotides: TGCAGCGTTAGCGATTCCGGGACAGGGAACACTGAAGCTTTCTTT. Translating it yields CSVSDSGTGNTEAFF.

This chain uses TRBV4-1 with TRBJ1-2, with unresolved D. V was shortened by 0 bases and J by 0 bases, with 8 bases between the two germline ends. The CDR3 extends over 15 amino acids. Looked up from germline, CDR1 is MGHRA and CDR2 is YSYEKL. The CDR3 spells CASSQDREANYGYTF. CDR3 coding DNA: TGCGCCAGCAGCCAAGATCGGGAAGCTAACTATGGCTACACCTTC.

V and J are TRBV28 and TRBJ1-1; D possibly corresponds to TRBD1 (6 bases). Germline V gene lookup returns CDR1 MDHEN and CDR2 SYDVKM. Trimming pared 2 bases from V and 2 bases from J, leaving 9 bases between. The CDR3 has 14 amino acids. CDR3 loop: CASSLGQSNTEAFF. The CDR3 DNA reads as TGTGCCAGCAGTTTAGGACAGTCAAACACTGAAGCTTTCTTT.

The chain uses TRBV11-3 and TRBJ2-1; perhaps TRBD1 as D (8 bases). Germline V gene data show CDR1 as SGHNT and CDR2 as YENEEA. Trimming took off 1 base at V and 4 bases at J, with 23 bases between the two ends. CDR3 length equals 19 residues. The CDR3 reads CASSLGSGTGDSIYNEQFF. DNA of the CDR3: TGTGCCAGCAGCTTAGGAAGCGGGACAGGTGACTCTATATACAATGAGCAGTTCTTC.

This clone came up once. The chain carries TRBV6-6 and TRBJ1-6; 8 nucleotides match TRBD1. Germline V CDR1 and CDR2: MNHNY, SVGAGI (reference sequence). The CDR3 has 13 residues. J was trimmed by 10 bases and V by 4 bases; bases with no gene match: 3. CDR3 DNA: TGTGCCAGCAGTTTACAGGGGGACTCACCCCTCCACTTT. Amino acid sequence: CASSLQGDSPLHF.

This clone was counted between two and nine times. The chain joins TRBV28 to TRBJ1-2; a possible D gene is TRBD1 (5 bases). Trimming pared 0 bases from V and 8 bases from J, leaving 10 bases between. This CDR3 has 13 amino acids. Germline-derived CDR1 and CDR2 are MDHEN and SYDVKM. CDR3 residues: CASSLWEGNGYTF. CDR3 DNA: TGTGCCAGCAGTTTATGGGAGGGGAACGGCTACACCTTC.